This entry lists 15 T cell receptor beta chains sequenced from one sample in a study of naive and memory T cell subsets. Both TRBC1 and TRBC2 were covered by a beta constant-region primer of two equimolar oligonucleotides. The ligated cDNA underwent four PCR rounds using SP2 and nested alpha and beta constant-region primers. Via MiXCR, TCRdb re-called the UMI-ligation and nested PCR reads, giving one row per CDR3 protein. Of about 120,000 distinct CDR3 sequences in the sample, about 36% were seen once. The specimen was central memory CD4+ T cells from blood. Every receptor here comes from a human donor in good health.

The chain uses TRBV9 and TRBJ1-6; tentative D call: TRBD1 (5 bases). Germline V gene sequence: CDR1 SGDLS, CDR2 YYNGEE. Trimming took off 0 bases at V and 7 bases at J, with 11 bases between the two ends. CDR3 length: 15 residues. In DNA, the CDR3 is TGTGCCAGCAGCGTAGATGGCCAGGGCAATTCACCCCTCCACTTT. It encodes CASSVDGQGNSPLHF.

The chain joins TRBV6-6 to TRBJ2-7; D is unclear. Germline CDR1 MNHNY, CDR2 SVGAGI (reference sequence). The CDR3 totals 15 residues. The V gene lost 6 bases and the J gene lost 0 bases, with 15 bases spanning the gap. The CDR3 sequence: CASRRTRESSYEQYF. The CDR3 nucleotides read TGTGCCAGCAGACGAACTCGTGAGAGCTCCTACGAGCAGTACTTC.

The table lists this clonotype with a few counts. V usage is TRBV9 and J usage is TRBJ2-1, with no clear D. Trimming pared 3 bases from V and 2 bases from J, leaving 6 bases between. The CDR3 runs to 13 residues. CDR1 is SGDLS, CDR2 YYNGEE, per germline. The CDR3 coding sequence is TGTGCCAGCAGCGAGGGCCCCTACAATGAGCAGTTCTTC. This codes for CASSEGPYNEQFF.

This clonotype showed up just a few times. The CDR3 DNA is TGTGCCACCACCAAGGACTCTCGGGCTTACAATGAGCAGTTCTTC. It codes for CATTKDSRAYNEQFF. The chain couples TRBV6-1 to TRBJ2-1, with D tentatively TRBD2 (5 bases). The CDR3 contains 15 residues. The germline CDR1 and CDR2 sequences are MNHNS and SASEGT. V lost 10 bases and J lost 4, with 20 bases in between.

This clonotype has only a few counts. The chain has TRBV6-5 and TRBJ2-2; the D gene is possibly TRBD2 (7 bases). The CDR3 sequence is 16 residues long. The V and J ends lost 8 bases and 4 bases respectively, with 20 bases between them. Germline V CDR1 and CDR2: MNHEY, SVGAGI. CDR3 sequence (DNA): TGTGCCAGCGGGGGGGCACAGGCAGATCCCACCGGGGAGCTGTTTTTT. The encoded protein is CASGGAQADPTGELFF.

The chain links TRBV5-1 to TRBJ2-5; D is undetermined. Deletions cut 2 bases from V and 1 base from J, with 6 bases between. The germline CDR1 and CDR2 sequences are SGHRS and YFSETQ. The CDR3 runs 13 residues. CDR3 region: CASSFALQETQYF. CDR3 in DNA: TGCGCCAGCAGCTTCGCCCTCCAAGAGACCCAGTACTTC.

The V gene is TRBV6-6, the J gene TRBJ1-2; D is unresolved. V lost 3 bases and J 0 bases, leaving 14 bases between the germline ends. Per germline, CDR1 MNHNY and CDR2 SVGAGI (reference sequence). This CDR3 region has 16 residues. The CDR3, as DNA: TGTGCCAGCAGTTATGAGTCCCCCGGGACTAACTATGGCTACACCTTC. Translated: CASSYESPGTNYGYTF.

The genes are TRBV19 and TRBJ2-1, with a weak D call TRBD2 (6 bases). The V and J ends lost 6 bases and 9 bases respectively, with 18 bases between them. The CDR3 sequence is 14 residues long. Germline CDR1 and CDR2: LNHDA and SQIVND (reference sequence). The CDR3 loop reads CASSRLDSRLEQFF. The CDR3, as DNA: TGTGCCAGTAGCAGACTAGACTCGAGGCTTGAGCAGTTCTTC.

This sequence joins TRBV4-3 and TRBJ2-2; D might be TRBD2 (5 bases). CDR3 size: 13 residues. Deletions cut 1 base from V and 6 bases from J, with 6 bases between. The germline V gene encodes CDR1 LGHNA and CDR2 YSLEER. As DNA, the CDR3 is TGCGCCAGCAGCCAAGTAGCGTCCGGGGAGCTGTTTTTT. Protein sequence: CASSQVASGELFF.

The V call is TRBV28, the J call TRBJ2-6; tentatively, D is TRBD2 (6 bases). Trimming pared 5 bases from V and 4 bases from J, leaving 15 bases between. The CDR3 is 16 amino acids. The germline V gene has CDR1 MDHEN and CDR2 SYDVKM. The CDR3 nucleotides are TGTGCCAGCAGTGCCCCGGGACTGCTAGGGGCCAACGTCCTGACTTTC. Translation gives CASSAPGLLGANVLTF.

The CDR3 DNA is TGCAGCGTTGCCGAGGATTCCTACAATGAGCAGTTCTTC. As protein: CSVAEDSYNEQFF. The chain couples TRBV29-1 to TRBJ2-1; the D is unclear. Trimming took 4 bases from V and 1 from J, leaving 8 bases between them. The V gene's germline CDR1 is SQVTM and CDR2 ANQGSEA. This CDR3 spans 13 amino acids.

In its sample, this clonotype was seen many times. The chain has TRBV24-1 and TRBJ2-5; perhaps TRBD2 as D (5 bases). The germline V gene has CDR1 KGHDR and CDR2 SFDVKD. Between the trimmed V and J ends, which lost 4 bases and 2 bases, there was a span of 13 bases. The CDR3 consists of 15 residues. This CDR3 is CATSDPNPGQETQYF. CDR3 sequence (DNA): TGTGCCACCAGTGACCCAAATCCGGGGCAAGAGACCCAGTACTTC.

The rearrangement links TRBV18 to TRBJ1-1; tentatively, D is TRBD1 (5 bases). CDR1 and CDR2 (germline): KGHSH, LQKENI. The CDR3 extends over 14 amino acids. The V end was cut by 3 bases, the J end by 3 bases, with 11 bases between. The CDR3 DNA reads as TGTGCCAGCTCACCTAATTTAGGGGACACTGAAGCTTTCTTT. Translated: CASSPNLGDTEAFF.

This clonotype showed up just a few times. The J gene is TRBJ2-1, the V gene TRBV29-1, with 14 nucleotides matching TRBD2. The CDR3 length is 16 residues. With V trimmed by 6 bases and J by 6 bases, 10 bases remained unmatched. The V gene's germline CDR1 is SQVTM and CDR2 ANQGSEA. The CDR3 bases are TGCAGCGTAGCGGGACTAGCGGGAGTAAAGATCAATGAGCAGTTCTTC. The encoded protein is CSVAGLAGVKINEQFF.

This rearrangement joins TRBV20-1 to TRBJ2-6; D unresolved. The V gene lost 1 base and the J gene lost 5 bases, with 3 bases spanning the gap. This CDR3 has 12 amino acids. Germline assignment: CDR1 DFQATT and CDR2 SNEGSKA (reference sequence). In DNA form, the CDR3 reads TGCAGTGCTAGAGCCTGGGCCAACGTCCTGACTTTC. Its protein is CSARAWANVLTF.